This is a list of T cell receptor beta chains from one sample in a study of blood T cell repertoires in COVID-19. Libraries were prepared by immunoSEQ multiplex PCR; TCRdb keeps only in-frame clonotypes and omits some of them. The data hold approximately 210,000 clones, with around four fifths observed a single time. The specimen sequenced was peripheral blood. These receptor sequences come from a woman in her 70s with active or convalescent COVID-19. The CDR3 runs from the conserved cysteine through the conserved F or W. The order of the fields is clone size, D gene, CDR3 length, J gene, V gene, CDR3 protein, CDR3 DNA. The D gene is left open where the match is weak. Clone size is not always given. Where it is, it says once, few, many or a class for expanded clones.

-	TRBD1	14	TRBJ2-7	TRBV5-1	CASSTGTGRSEQYF	TGCGCCAGCAGCACCGGGACAGGGCGGTCAGAGCAGTACTTC
few	-	21	TRBJ1-5	TRBV1	CTSSQPTGRAGDPYSNQPQHF	TGCACCAGCAGCCAACCCACAGGCCGGGCAGGAGACCCATATAGCAATCAGCCCCAGCATTTT
-	-	17	TRBJ2-6	TRBV10-3	CAISEAVLAAGANVLTF	TGTGCCATCAGTGAGGCAGTGCTGGCAGCTGGGGCCAACGTCCTGACTTTC
-	-	15	TRBJ1-1	TRBV5-4	CASSSQGLGDTEAFF	TGTGCCAGCAGCTCCCAGGGGCTGGGGGACACTGAAGCTTTCTTT
-	-	14	TRBJ2-7	TRBV21-1	CASSARQGGNEQYF	TGTGCCAGCAGCGCCAGACAGGGGGGTAACGAGCAGTACTTC
-	-	14	TRBJ2-1	TRBV18	CASSQGVTHNEQFF	TGTGCCAGCTCTCAAGGGGTAACCCACAATGAGCAGTTCTTC
once	TRBD1	12	TRBJ1-2	TRBV12-3/TRBV12-4	CASTRDSILYTF	TGTGCCAGCACCCGGGACAGTATTTTGTACACCTTC
-	-	12	TRBJ2-1	TRBV3-1/TRBV3-2	CASSQPRGEQFF	TGTGCCAGCAGCCAACCGCGGGGTGAGCAGTTCTTC
-	-	13	TRBJ1-1	TRBV12-3/TRBV12-4	CASSLYRAIEAFF	TGTGCCAGCAGTTTATACAGGGCGATTGAAGCTTTCTTT
-	TRBD1	15	TRBJ2-7	TRBV30	CAWSSRQGFSYEQYF	TGTGCCTGGAGTTCCCGACAGGGATTCTCCTACGAGCAGTACTTC
-	-	15	TRBJ1-5	TRBV19	CASSPRGGVNQPQHF	TGTGCCAGTAGTCCGAGGGGGGGTGTGAATCAGCCCCAGCATTTT
few	-	11	TRBJ2-2	TRBV20-1	CSAWDSGELFF	TGCAGTGCCTGGGACTCCGGGGAGCTGTTTTTT
-	TRBD2	16	TRBJ2-7	TRBV27	CASTWTSGRNFYEQYF	TGTGCCAGCACCTGGACTAGCGGGAGAAATTTCTACGAGCAGTACTTC
-	TRBD1	16	TRBJ2-2	TRBV4-2	CASSQAPGGETGELFF	TGTGCCAGCAGCCAAGCCCCAGGGGGCGAGACCGGGGAGCTGTTTTTT
-	-	15	TRBJ1-4	TRBV5-1	CASSLDRGMGEKLFF	TGCGCCAGCAGCTTGGATCGGGGAATGGGTGAAAAACTGTTTTTT
-	TRBD2	15	TRBJ2-7	TRBV9	CASSVGASGSYEQYF	TGTGCCAGCAGCGTAGGGGCTAGCGGGAGCTACGAGCAGTACTTC
-	-	16	TRBJ1-6	TRBV4-1	CASSQDFGSYNSPLHF	TGCGCCAGCAGCCAAGATTTCGGCTCCTATAATTCACCCCTCCACTTT
-	-	13	TRBJ2-7	TRBV24-1	CATSQGSRYEQYF	TGTGCCACCAGTCAGGGGTCGCGCTACGAGCAGTACTTC
once	TRBD2	16	TRBJ2-5	TRBV5-4	CASSPTSGSAQETQYF	TGTGCCAGCAGCCCTACGAGCGGGAGCGCCCAAGAGACCCAGTACTTC
-	-	12	TRBJ1-1	TRBV7-2	CASSYMQVEAFF	TGTGCCAGCAGCTACATGCAGGTTGAAGCTTTCTTT
-	-	17	TRBJ2-1	TRBV2	CASKELGGRGWRDEQFF	TGTGCCAGCAAGGAACTGGGTGGGAGAGGGTGGCGAGATGAGCAGTTCTTC
once	TRBD2	17	TRBJ2-5	TRBV4-1	CASSQRLAGGTQETQYF	TGCGCCAGCAGCCAGCGGCTAGCGGGGGGGACTCAAGAGACCCAGTACTTC
-	-	18	TRBJ2-6	TRBV28	CASSPIGEALSGANVLTF	TGTGCCAGCAGTCCCATAGGAGAGGCCCTCTCTGGGGCCAACGTCCTGACTTTC
-	TRBD1	15	TRBJ1-2	TRBV12-5	CASGLTGQGDYGYTF	TGTGCTAGTGGTTTGACCGGACAGGGTGACTATGGCTACACCTTC
-	-	13	TRBJ1-1	TRBV7-2	CASSPRMEAEAFF	TGTGCCAGCAGCCCGCGGATGGAGGCTGAAGCTTTCTTT
-	-	12	TRBJ1-6	TRBV30	CAWEVGGSPLHF	TGTGCCTGGGAAGTGGGCGGGTCACCCCTCCACTTT
-	-	14	TRBJ2-1	TRBV28	CASRLRESYNEQFF	TGTGCCAGCAGGTTGAGAGAGTCCTACAATGAGCAGTTCTTC
-	-	13	TRBJ1-2	TRBV6-5	CASSPTDNYGYTF	TGTGCCAGCAGTCCCACAGATAACTATGGCTACACCTTC
-	-	11	TRBJ2-7	TRBV5-1	CASSSFYEQYF	TGCGCCAGCAGCTCCTTCTACGAGCAGTACTTC